This is a list of T cell receptor beta chains from one sample in a study of cytomegalovirus exposure and HLA in healthy donors. Using immunoSEQ multiplex PCR, the repertoire was profiled, and TCRdb retains in-frame clones only, with some absent. The sample lists under 65,000 clones, over 85% occurring once. The sequenced sample consisted of PBMCs. Source of these receptors: a woman younger than 35 in good health and CMV-seropositive. CDR3s include the opening cysteine and the closing phenylalanine or tryptophan. D genes are given only for firm matches. Clone size appears in some rows only: once, few, many, or a class for an expanded clone.

d_gene | j_gene | v_gene | abundance | CDR3aa | CDR3nt
- | TRBJ1-6 | TRBV7-8 | - | CASSSRQVGHADSPLHF | TGTGCCAGCAGCTCGAGACAGGTGGGTCATGCGGATTCACCCCTCCACTTT
TRBD2 | TRBJ2-7 | TRBV10-3 | once | CATTGTSGNYEQYF | TGTGCCACCACCGGGACTAGCGGAAACTACGAGCAGTACTTC
- | TRBJ1-1 | TRBV4-3 | - | CASRWGHNTEAFF | TGCGCCAGCAGGTGGGGACACAACACTGAAGCTTTCTTT
TRBD1 | TRBJ2-7 | TRBV5-4 | - | CASSPTGATGEQYF | TGTGCCAGCAGCCCGACAGGGGCGACGGGCGAGCAGTACTTC
- | TRBJ1-2 | TRBV5-8 | - | CASSLTGSGYTF | TGTGCCAGCAGCTTGACAGGGTCGGGCTACACCTTC
- | TRBJ2-5 | TRBV4-3 | - | CASSQERRDKETQYF | TGCGCCAGCAGCCAAGAAAGAAGGGACAAGGAGACCCAGTACTTC
- | TRBJ1-1 | TRBV19 | - | CASNFLNTEAFF | TGTGCCAGTAATTTTCTCAACACTGAAGCTTTCTTT
- | TRBJ2-3 | TRBV28 | - | CASSLWGGTDTQYF | TGTGCCAGCAGTTTATGGGGCGGCACAGATACGCAGTATTTT
TRBD1 | TRBJ2-3 | TRBV5-1 | - | CASSLARDRGTDTQYF | TGCGCCAGCAGCTTGGCCCGGGACAGGGGTACAGATACGCAGTATTTT
- | TRBJ2-5 | TRBV7-3 | - | CASSPPREETQYF | TGTGCCAGCAGCCCTCCCCGGGAGGAGACCCAGTACTTC